In its sample, the clone carrying this TCR beta chain was seen many times. The CDR3 runs to 14 residues. With 3 bases removed from V and 2 bases from J, the gap between germline ends came to 10 bases. CDR1 is KGHDR and CDR2 is SFDVKD in the germline V gene. The sample is drawn from a study of T-cell memory formation after mild COVID-19. TCRdb passed the 5' RACE reads through MiXCR, listing each CDR3 protein once. The sample yields roughly 600,000 distinct CDR3 sequences, roughly 18% seen once. The origin of this receptor is an adult woman who had mild COVID-19 (a few samples of this study predate the infection). Cell type and time point are not known. The sample consisted of PBMCs or a T cell subset sorted from them (not recorded which). The rearrangement links TRBV24-1 to TRBJ2-7, with D perhaps matching TRBD2 (5 bases). The CDR3 DNA reads TGTGCCACCAGTGATCCGGCCGGGACCTACGAGCAGTACTTC. It is translated as CATSDPAGTYEQYF.